Following are 24 T cell receptor beta chains from one sample sequenced in a study of OX40 agonist ivuxolimab in advanced cancers. TCRdb's copy holds only in-frame clones and misses some; the assay was immunoSEQ multiplex PCR. The table includes fewer than 55,000 clones, 65% to 85% detected once. The sequencing used CD4+ or CD8+ T cells sorted from blood, collected in a trial of the OX40 agonist ivuxolimab. These receptor sequences come from an adult with an advanced solid tumor such as melanoma, head and neck, liver or kidney cancer.

The chain uses TRBV6-4 and TRBJ2-7, with no clear D. CDR1 and CDR2 (germline): MRHNA, SNTAGT. V was pared by 2 bases and J by 3 bases, with 14 bases between. The CDR3 consists of 15 residues. The DNA of the CDR3 is TGTGCCAGCAGTGACCCAACCGAAGGTTACTACGAGCAGTACGTC. Its translation: CASSDPTEGYYEQYV.

CDR3 DNA sequence: TGTGCCAGCAGTACCTCCGGGACCACCTACGAGCAGTACTTC. It translates to CASSTSGTTYEQYF. The chain is built from TRBV28 and TRBJ2-7, with D possibly being TRBD1 or TRBD2 (5 bases each). CDR3 length: 14 amino acids. Looked up from germline, CDR1 is MDHEN and CDR2 is SYDVKM. V was trimmed by 5 bases and J by 2 bases, leaving 13 bases between them.

J is TRBJ2-7 and V is TRBV6-1; TRBD1 matches 7 bases. The CDR3 sequence is 15 residues long. The germline V gene encodes CDR1 MNHNS and CDR2 SASEGT. J lost 10 bases, V lost 4 bases, and 16 bases had no gene match. The CDR3 loop reads CASSVIVGDSLGQYF. DNA for the CDR3: TGTGCCAGCAGTGTAATCGTCGGGGACAGTCTAGGACAGTACTTC.

The genes are TRBV21-1 and TRBJ1-3. TRBV21-1 is a documented pseudogene. This CDR3 has 16 residues. DNA of the CDR3: TGTGCCAGCAGCTCCCGAGTGGGATTGTTAAGAAACACCATATATTTT. Protein: CASSSRVGLLRNTIYF.

The V gene is TRBV5-1, the J gene TRBJ2-5, with 7 bases that match TRBD2. The V and J ends lost 0 bases and 5 bases, in that order; junction bases with no gene match: 10. The germline CDR1 and CDR2 sequences are SGHRS and YFSETQ. The CDR3 is 16 amino acids. CDR3 protein: CASSLVPVGGDETQYF. The CDR3, as DNA: TGCGCCAGCAGCTTGGTCCCTGTTGGGGGGGATGAGACCCAGTACTTC.

The V and J genes are TRBV28 and TRBJ2-1; either TRBD1 or TRBD2 may fit D (5 bases each). This CDR3 contains 18 residues. Germline V CDR1 and CDR2: MDHEN, SYDVKM. Trimming shortened V by 6 bases and J by 0 bases, and 21 bases separated the two germline ends. The CDR3 nucleotides are TGTGCCAGCAGCCCACGGGGCGGTGTGAGAAGCTCCTACAATGAGCAGTTCTTC. It yields the protein CASSPRGGVRSSYNEQFF.

V usage is TRBV7-2 and J usage is TRBJ2-1; D gene ambiguous. The CDR3 totals 12 residues. CDR1 is SGHTA and CDR2 is FQGNSA in the germline V gene. V lost 1 base and J 4 bases, leaving 2 bases between the germline ends. As DNA, the CDR3 is TGTGCCAGCAGCTTAGGGTACAATGAGCAGTTCTTC. Translating it yields CASSLGYNEQFF. Complete variable domain (other parts from reference TRBV7-2 and TRBJ2-1): GAGVSQSPSNKVTEKGKDVELRCDPISGHTALYWYRQSLGQGLEFLIYFQGNSAPDKSGLPSDRFSAERTGGSVSTLTIQRTQQEDSAVYLCASSLGYNEQFFGPGTRLTVL.

This chain joins TRBV5-4 and TRBJ2-3; 12 bases line up with TRBD2. Per the germline V gene, CDR1 is SGHNT and CDR2 is YYREEE (reference sequence). The CDR3 is made up of 19 amino acids. With V trimmed by 3 bases and J by 1 base, 12 bases remained unmatched. CDR3 loop: CASSWGVTSGGFRTDTQYF. The CDR3 DNA reads TGTGCCAGCAGCTGGGGGGTGACTAGCGGGGGATTCCGCACAGATACGCAGTATTTT.

The V gene is TRBV5-8, the J gene TRBJ2-5; 11 positions agree with TRBD1. The CDR3 has 14 residues. Looked up from germline, CDR1 is SGHTS and CDR2 is YDEGEE. Unmatched junction bases numbered 0, after V lost 0 bases and J lost 5 bases. In nucleotides, the CDR3 is TGTGCCAGCAGCTTGGGGGACAGGGGGGAGACCCAGTACTTC. Translation gives CASSLGDRGETQYF.

The chain carries TRBV7-3 and TRBJ2-2, with D maybe TRBD1 (6 bases). CDR3 length: 16 amino acids. Trimming cost V 2 bases and J 5 bases, with 15 bases left between them. CDR1 and CDR2 (germline): SGHTA, FQGTGA. The DNA of the CDR3 is TGTGCCAGCAGCTTATTAGGGGGTCTTGGGACCGGGGAGCTGTTTTTT. This translates into CASSLLGGLGTGELFF.

This clone was seen more than once but under ten times. This chain links TRBV18 with TRBJ1-1; D gene uncertain. This CDR3 is built from 13 residues. Looked up from germline, CDR1 is KGHSH and CDR2 is LQKENI. V lost 3 bases to trimming and J lost 1 base, with 6 bases between them. CDR3 in DNA: TGTGCCAGCTCACCCCATGAGAACACTGAAGCTTTCTTT. It yields the protein CASSPHENTEAFF.

By share of the sample, this clone is medium-sized (0.01 to 0.1%). This chain joins TRBV19 and TRBJ1-6; 10 positions agree with TRBD1. Germline V gene lookup returns CDR1 LNHDA and CDR2 SQIVND (reference sequence). CDR3 length equals 17 residues. V dropped 3 bases and J dropped 10; count of bases not matched to a gene: 12. In DNA form, the CDR3 reads TGTGCCAGTAGTATCCTTTCCGAGACAGGGGGCAGATCACCCCTCCACTTT. Amino acid sequence: CASSILSETGGRSPLHF.

The V and J genes are TRBV28 and TRBJ2-7; 7 positions match TRBD2. CDR1 and CDR2 (germline): MDHEN, SYDVKM. CDR3 length equals 14 residues. With V trimmed by 5 bases and J by 4 bases, 8 bases remained unmatched. CDR3 bases: TGTGCCAGCAGTATACGGGAGGCTACTTACGAGCAGTACTTC. Amino acids: CASSIREATYEQYF.

The chain employs TRBV5-1 and TRBJ1-1; perhaps TRBD1 as D (6 bases). Deletions cut 2 bases from V and 3 bases from J, with 11 bases between. This CDR3 is 14 amino acids long. CDR1 and CDR2 (germline): SGHRS, YFSETQ. DNA for the CDR3: TGCGCCAGCAGCTTACAGGGTCCGGACACTGAAGCTTTCTTT. Protein product: CASSLQGPDTEAFF. Supplemented by reference TRBV5-1 and TRBJ1-1, the full variable domain reads KAGVTQTPRYLIKTRGQQVTLSCSPISGHRSVSWYQQTPGQGLQFLFEYFSETQRNKGNFPGRFSGRQFSNSRSEMNVSTLELGDSALYLCASSLQGPDTEAFFGQGTRLTVV.

V usage is TRBV6-1 and J usage is TRBJ2-2; 11 nucleotides agree with TRBD2. CDR1 MNHNS and CDR2 SASEGT come from the germline V gene. The junction had 12 bases not matched to a gene; V was cut back by 4 bases and J by 11 bases. The CDR3 consists of 16 residues. The CDR3 is CASSGGGLAALLELFF. Here the CDR3 DNA reads TGTGCCAGCAGTGGCGGGGGACTAGCGGCCCTGTTAGAGCTGTTTTTT.

In DNA, the CDR3 is TGTGCCAGCAGTGAACTATTTCAAAGCAATCAGCCCCAGCATTTT. Translating it yields CASSELFQSNQPQHF. J is TRBJ1-5 and V is TRBV2, with no clear D. Germline V CDR1 and CDR2: SNHLY, FYNNEI. V lost 2 bases and J lost 1, with 9 bases in between. The CDR3 has 15 amino acids.

This clone was recorded once. The rearrangement uses TRBV18 and TRBJ2-7; 7 bases match TRBD1. J gave up 3 bases and V 2 bases, and 4 bases lay outside the gene matches. This CDR3 is 14 amino acids long. Germline CDR1 KGHSH, CDR2 LQKENI. The CDR3 sequence is CASSPTTGSYEQYF. In nucleotides, the CDR3 is TGTGCCAGCTCACCAACGACAGGGAGCTACGAGCAGTACTTC.

The chain links TRBV19 to TRBJ2-1; TRBD2 aligns across 7 bases. This CDR3 is 14 amino acids long. V shed 6 bases and J 4 bases; nucleotides not matched to a gene: 6. CDR1 LNHDA and CDR2 SQIVND come from the germline V gene (reference sequence). CDR3 in amino acids: CASSPSGGYNEQFF. In nucleotides, the CDR3 is TGTGCCAGTAGCCCCTCGGGGGGTTACAATGAGCAGTTCTTC.

The chain couples TRBV30 to TRBJ2-3; D gene ambiguous. The V end was cut by 2 bases, the J end by 2 bases, with 8 bases between. The CDR3 consists of 13 residues. The germline CDR1 and CDR2 sequences are GTSNPN and SVGIG (reference sequence). CDR3 sequence (DNA): TGTGCCTGGAGTCCTACACTCACAGATACGCAGTATTTT. Amino acids: CAWSPTLTDTQYF. Supplemented by reference TRBV30 and TRBJ2-3, the full variable domain reads SQTIHQWPATLVQPVGSPLSLECTVEGTSNPNLYWYRQAAGRGLQLLFYSVGIGQISSEVPQNLSASRPQDRQFILSSKKLLLSDSGFYLCAWSPTLTDTQYFGPGTRLTVL.

V gene TRBV30 combines with J gene TRBJ1-3, with D possibly TRBD1 on 5 matching bases. Between the trimmed V and J ends, which lost 3 bases and 0 bases, there was a span of 9 bases. The germline gives CDR1 GTSNPN, CDR2 SVGIG (reference sequence). The CDR3 contains 14 residues. The CDR3 nucleotides read TGTGCCTGGAGGCAGGGTAGCTCTGGAAACACCATATATTTT. It is translated as CAWRQGSSGNTIYF.

The V and J genes are TRBV7-9 and TRBJ2-3; perhaps TRBD2 as D (7 bases). Germline values: CDR1 SEHNR, CDR2 FQNEAQ (reference sequence). V was clipped by 0 bases and J by 5 bases, with 12 bases between them. This CDR3 has 15 residues. CDR3 DNA: TGTGCCAGCAGCTTAGCGGGGGGGCAGGGAGATACGCAGTATTTT. Encoded protein: CASSLAGGQGDTQYF.

This chain uses TRBV10-3 with TRBJ2-1, with 9 positions matching TRBD2. The CDR3 is made up of 13 amino acids. The germline gives CDR1 ENHRY, CDR2 SYGVKD. Trimming cost V 11 bases and J 6 bases; bases outside gene matches: 8. The CDR3 here is CAVTAGGFNEQFF. The CDR3 DNA sequence: TGTGCCGTAACAGCGGGGGGATTCAATGAGCAGTTCTTC.

CDR3 in amino acids: CASSLPAGGYYGYTF. CDR3 sequence (DNA): TGTGCCAGCAGCTTGCCGGCAGGGGGTTACTATGGCTACACCTTC. The rearrangement joins TRBV5-6 to TRBJ1-2, with TRBD1 matching 7 bases. Germline V gene data show CDR1 as SGHDT and CDR2 as YYEEEE. J lost 3 bases, V lost 1 base, and 6 bases had no gene match. The CDR3 is 15 residues long.

This sequence joins TRBV7-9 and TRBJ2-5; 12 bases fit TRBD2. Germline V CDR1 and CDR2: SEHNR, FQNEAQ (reference sequence). V was pared by 5 bases and J by 4 bases, with 2 bases of the junction left unmatched. The CDR3 consists of 14 residues. The DNA for the CDR3 is TGTGCCAGCAGCCCTAGCGGGAGGGCAGAGACCCAGTACTTC. Translated: CASSPSGRAETQYF.